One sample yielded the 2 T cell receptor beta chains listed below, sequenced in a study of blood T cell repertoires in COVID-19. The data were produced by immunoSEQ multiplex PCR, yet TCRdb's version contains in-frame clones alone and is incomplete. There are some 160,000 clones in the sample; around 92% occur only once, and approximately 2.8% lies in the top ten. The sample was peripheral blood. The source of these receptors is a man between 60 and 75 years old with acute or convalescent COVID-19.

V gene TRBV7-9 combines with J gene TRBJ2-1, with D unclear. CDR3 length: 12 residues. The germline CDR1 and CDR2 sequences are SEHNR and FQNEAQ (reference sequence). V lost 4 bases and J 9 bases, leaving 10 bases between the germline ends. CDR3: CASSSGHPEQFF. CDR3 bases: TGTGCCAGCAGCTCGGGTCATCCTGAGCAGTTCTTC.

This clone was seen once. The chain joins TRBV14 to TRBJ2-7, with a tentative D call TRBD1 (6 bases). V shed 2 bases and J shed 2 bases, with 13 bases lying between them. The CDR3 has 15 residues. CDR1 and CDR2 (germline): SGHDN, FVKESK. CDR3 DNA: TGTGCCAGCAGCCAAACCGGGACACTTACCTACGAGCAGTACTTC. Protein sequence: CASSQTGTLTYEQYF.